These 26 T cell receptor beta chains were all obtained from the same sample, sequenced in a study of shared clonotypes between healthy human individuals. Produced via immunoSEQ multiplex PCR; TCRdb's table is partial and in-frame only. The sample records some 320,000 clones, over 75% being singletons. The sample was memory CD8+ T cells sorted from blood. Subset in this sample: CD45RO+ cells pooled with CCR7-negative TemRA cells. The origin of the receptors is a man younger than 35 in good health.

This sequence joins TRBV11-2 and TRBJ2-7; D assignment may be TRBD1 or TRBD2 (5 bases each). With 5 bases removed from V and 3 bases from J, the gap between germline ends came to 14 bases. The CDR3 is 14 amino acids. Germline CDR1 and CDR2: SGHAT and FQNNGV. The CDR3, as DNA: TGTGCCAGCAGCCAAGCGTGGGGACGCTACGAGCAGTACTTC. Translation: CASSQAWGRYEQYF.

The rearrangement uses TRBV10-1 and TRBJ1-2; D is ambiguous. The CDR3 has 13 amino acids. The germline gives CDR1 WNHNN, CDR2 SYGVQD (reference sequence). V lost 3 bases to trimming and J lost 6 bases, with 11 bases between them. The DNA for the CDR3 is TGCGCCAGCAGTGATGGGATTGGCGATGGCTACACCTTC. Its protein product is CASSDGIGDGYTF.

The V call is TRBV7-8, the J call TRBJ2-5; 12 nucleotides agree with TRBD2. The J call may not be correct, given that the DNA end is closer to TRBJ2-7. The CDR3 runs 16 residues. Per the germline V gene, CDR1 is SGHVS and CDR2 is FQNEAQ. CDR3 coding DNA: TGTGCCAGCAGCTCCGAGACTAGCGGGAGTTCGTACGAGCAGTACTTC. This gives the protein CASSSETSGSSYEQYF.

The rearrangement joins TRBV27 to TRBJ2-3; TRBD2 might be the D (7 bases). V was shortened by 10 bases and J by 0 bases, with 20 bases between the two germline ends. From germline, CDR1 is MNHEY and CDR2 SMNVEV (reference sequence). The CDR3 has 16 residues. CDR3 loop: CATGVVGGPSTDTQYF. CDR3 sequence (DNA): TGTGCCACCGGAGTCGTGGGGGGGCCTAGCACAGATACGCAGTATTTT.

The chain employs TRBV7-2 and TRBJ2-7; no clear D gene. The germline V gene has CDR1 SGHTA and CDR2 FQGNSA. CDR3 length equals 17 residues. V was clipped by 2 bases and J by 2 bases, with 19 bases between them. DNA for the CDR3: TGTGCCAGCAGCTTAACTCAACCCGGACCCGAGCCCTACGAGCAGTACTTC. This sequence encodes CASSLTQPGPEPYEQYF.

V usage is TRBV2 and J usage is TRBJ1-1; D not certain. Trimming took 10 bases from V and 8 from J, leaving 26 bases between them. In germline, CDR1 is SNHLY, CDR2 FYNNEI. This CDR3 spans 15 amino acids. The CDR3 DNA reads as TGTGCCATCCCGAACACAGAAGCAACCCAACTCGAAGCTTTCTTT. It is translated as CAIPNTEATQLEAFF.

This clone was seen only once. This chain connects TRBV7-8 to TRBJ2-7, with D possibly called TRBD1 or TRBD2 (5 bases each). Germline V lookup: CDR1 SGHVS, CDR2 FQNEAQ. The CDR3 extends over 17 amino acids. Trimming took 0 bases from V and 2 from J, leaving 17 bases between them. The CDR3 reads CASSLALLGESAYEQYF. In DNA, the CDR3 is TGTGCCAGCAGCTTAGCGCTTCTGGGGGAGAGTGCCTACGAGCAGTACTTC.

The rearrangement links TRBV18 to TRBJ1-1; tentatively, D is TRBD1 (5 bases). Germline loops: CDR1 KGHSH, CDR2 LQKENI. The CDR3 loop spans 12 amino acids. Trimming took off 6 bases at V and 5 bases at J, with 10 bases between the two ends. The CDR3 nucleotides are TGTGCCAGCTCGAATTCAGGGACTGAAGCTTTCTTT. It is translated as CASSNSGTEAFF.

The V gene is TRBV5-4, the J gene TRBJ2-3, with D perhaps TRBD1 (6 bases). The germline V and J ends were trimmed by 6 bases and 0 bases, with 14 bases remaining between them. CDR1 is SGHNT and CDR2 is YYREEE in the germline V gene (reference sequence). This CDR3 is built from 15 residues. CDR3 sequence: CASTRGADSTDTQYF. CDR3 in DNA: TGTGCCAGCACCAGGGGCGCGGATAGCACAGATACGCAGTATTTT.

The rearrangement links TRBV5-6 to TRBJ2-7; 7 positions agree with TRBD1. Germline-derived CDR1 and CDR2 are SGHDT and YYEEEE. The CDR3 runs 16 residues. CDR3 bases: TGTGCTCCACAGGGGCAGCCACGGATTCCCGACTACGAGCAGTACTTC. This encodes CAPQGQPRIPDYEQYF.

The genes are TRBV7-2 and TRBJ2-7; D is unclear. Germline V gives CDR1 SGHTA, CDR2 FQGNSA. There are 14 residues in the CDR3. Trimming cost V 4 bases and J 4 bases, with 14 bases left between them. CDR3 DNA sequence: TGTGCCAGCAGCTCCTCCGCTCCCGGGTACGAGCAGTACTTC. Protein product: CASSSSAPGYEQYF.

The chain recombines TRBV7-9 with TRBJ1-2; no definite D call. The length of the CDR3 is 10 residues. V lost 4 bases to trimming and J lost 9 bases, with 6 bases between them. CDR1 and CDR2 (germline): SEHNR, FQNEAQ (reference sequence). The CDR3 DNA follows: TGTGCCAGCAGCTCCGAGAGCTACACCTTC. As protein: CASSSESYTF. Complete variable domain (other parts from reference TRBV7-9 and TRBJ1-2): DTGVSQNPRHKITKRGQNVTFRCDPISEHNRLYWYRQTLGQGPEFLTYFQNEAQLEKSRLLSDRFSAERPKGSFSTLEIQRTEQGDSAMYLCASSSESYTFGSGTRLTVV.

Ten or more counts support this clone. This CDR3 is CASSLLAGWNEKLFF. Written as DNA, the CDR3 is TGTGCCAGCAGCTTACTGGCAGGGTGGAATGAAAAACTGTTTTTT. The chain joins TRBV7-6 to TRBJ1-4; the D gene is possibly TRBD1 (5 bases). Germline V CDR1 and CDR2: SGHVS, FNYEAQ. The CDR3 covers 15 residues. Trimming removed 2 bases from V and 5 bases from J, with 12 bases in between.

CDR3 region: CASSVVWRGEQYF. The CDR3 DNA is TGTGCCAGCAGCGTAGTTTGGAGAGGCGAGCAGTACTTC. This chain uses TRBV9 with TRBJ2-7; D uncertain. The germline V gene has CDR1 SGDLS and CDR2 YYNGEE. Trimming shortened V by 0 bases and J by 6 bases, and 10 bases separated the two germline ends. This CDR3 spans 13 amino acids.

The rearrangement links TRBV7-2 to TRBJ2-7; D tentatively fits TRBD1 or TRBD2 (5 bases each). This CDR3 has 14 amino acids. Germline V gene data show CDR1 as SGHTA and CDR2 as FQGNSA. V lost 4 bases to trimming and J lost 1 base, with 11 bases between them. CDR3 sequence reads: CASSSGTGSYEQYF. Written as DNA, the CDR3 is TGTGCCAGCAGCTCAGGGACCGGGTCCTACGAGCAGTACTTC.

V and J are TRBV7-8 and TRBJ2-7, with D maybe TRBD1 (5 bases). Germline CDR1 reads SGHVS; CDR2 reads FQNEAQ. V was trimmed by 3 bases and J by 6 bases, leaving 15 bases between them. There are 14 residues in the CDR3. In DNA, the CDR3 is TGTGCCAGCAGCTTGGTTCAGGGTGGCCTCGAGCAGTACTTC. Translation gives CASSLVQGGLEQYF.

The V call is TRBV18, the J call TRBJ2-3, with D possibly matching TRBD2 (6 bases). Germline loops: CDR1 KGHSH, CDR2 LQKENI. V dropped 4 bases and J dropped 6 bases, with 11 bases sitting between them. The CDR3 is 13 amino acids. In DNA form, the CDR3 reads TGTGCCAGCTCACTGGGGACTTTGGATACGCAGTATTTT. Encoded protein: CASSLGTLDTQYF.

The chain combines TRBV5-6 with TRBJ1-2; no firm D call. The CDR3 has 14 residues. CDR1 and CDR2 (germline): SGHDT, YYEEEE. Trimming pared 0 bases from V and 2 bases from J, leaving 8 bases between. CDR3: CASSLGVPNYGYTF. The DNA of the CDR3 is TGTGCCAGCAGCTTGGGGGTCCCCAACTATGGCTACACCTTC. Variable domain in full (rest from reference TRBV5-6 and TRBJ1-2): DAGVTQSPTHLIKTRGQQVTLRCSPKSGHDTVSWYQQALGQGPQFIFQYYEEEERQRGNFPDRFSGHQFPNYSSELNVNALLLGDSALYLCASSLGVPNYGYTFGSGTRLTVV.

This chain links TRBV14 with TRBJ2-7, with D perhaps matching TRBD1 (6 bases). This CDR3 has 14 amino acids. V gave up 1 base and J gave up 6 bases, with 13 bases separating them. In germline, CDR1 is SGHDN, CDR2 FVKESK. The CDR3 DNA sequence: TGTGCCAGCAGCCAAGTTACAGGGTTAGGCGAGCAGTACTTC. Its translation is CASSQVTGLGEQYF.

V gene TRBV6-4 combines with J gene TRBJ1-3; D uncertain. Germline V gene sequence: CDR1 MRHNA, CDR2 SNTAGT. The V gene lost 3 bases and the J gene lost 0 bases, with 15 bases spanning the gap. CDR3 size: 17 residues. CDR3 nucleotides: TGTGCCAGCAGTGAAATGTGGTCGGGCTACTCTGGAAACACCATATATTTT. Encoded protein: CASSEMWSGYSGNTIYF.

The chain recombines TRBV4-3 with TRBJ2-7; D unclear. V shed 2 bases and J shed 3 bases, with 11 bases lying between them. This CDR3 comprises 14 residues. The germline CDR1 and CDR2 sequences are LGHNA and YSLEER. The CDR3 spells CASSQKFKGYEQYF. The CDR3 DNA sequence: TGCGCCAGCAGCCAAAAGTTTAAGGGCTACGAGCAGTACTTC.

The chain carries TRBV5-6 and TRBJ2-2; 7 bases line up with TRBD2. CDR3 length: 16 residues. V was pared by 1 base and J by 4 bases, with 7 bases of the junction left unmatched. Germline V gives CDR1 SGHDT, CDR2 YYEEEE. The CDR3 sequence: CASSLFSGIGTGELFF. The CDR3 nucleotides read TGTGCCAGCAGCTTGTTCAGCGGGATCGGCACCGGGGAGCTGTTTTTT.

This clone was picked up one time. The genes are TRBV19 and TRBJ2-1, with D perhaps assigned TRBD1 or TRBD2 (5 bases each). Germline V lookup: CDR1 LNHDA, CDR2 SQIVND (reference sequence). The CDR3 sequence is 15 residues long. Deletions cut 3 bases from V and 3 bases from J, with 12 bases between. CDR3 in DNA: TGTGCCAGTAGTATTGATGGGACCGACTACAATGAGCAGTTCTTC. This codes for CASSIDGTDYNEQFF.

The V and J genes are TRBV27 and TRBJ1-5; TRBD1 matches 8 bases. Germline lookup yields CDR1 MNHEY and CDR2 SMNVEV (reference sequence). Trimming took 7 bases from V and 6 from J; bases not matched to a gene: 8. The CDR3 consists of 14 residues. For the CDR3, the DNA is TGTGCCAGCAAAATACAGGGGGTGGGTCAGCCCCAGCATTTT. Translated: CASKIQGVGQPQHF.

The chain links TRBV9 to TRBJ2-7; 12 bases agree with TRBD2. Trimming removed 3 bases from V and 7 bases from J; junction bases left unmatched: 8. This CDR3 is 15 amino acids long. Germline CDR1 reads SGDLS; CDR2 reads YYNGEE. The CDR3 coding sequence is TGTGCCAGCAGCGGGACTAGCGGGAAGGGGTCGGAGCAGTACTTC. Encoded protein: CASSGTSGKGSEQYF.

The J gene is TRBJ1-2, the V gene TRBV2; 7 positions match TRBD1. This CDR3 has 12 amino acids. Germline V gene sequence: CDR1 SNHLY, CDR2 FYNNEI. The trim removed 5 bases at V and 6 bases at J, leaving 3 bases unmatched. CDR3 sequence (DNA): TGTGCCAGCAGTTTTGGGACAGATGGCTACACCTTC. Translating it yields CASSFGTDGYTF. Supplemented by reference TRBV2 and TRBJ1-2, the full variable domain reads EPEVTQTPSHQVTQMGQEVILRCVPISNHLYFYWYRQILGQKVEFLVSFYNNEISEKSEIFDDQFSVERPDGSNFTLKIRSTKLEDSAMYFCASSFGTDGYTFGSGTRLTVV.